This T cell receptor beta chain was sequenced in a study of cytomegalovirus exposure and HLA in healthy donors. A multiplex PCR was run with 60 Vbeta primers and 13 Jbeta primers. Libraries were prepared by immunoSEQ multiplex PCR; TCRdb keeps only in-frame clonotypes and omits some of them. This table lists 200,000 to 250,000 clones. V shed 1 base, J shed 3 bases, and the junction held 6 bases outside the gene matches. Germline V gene lookup returns CDR1 SGHRS and CDR2 YFSETQ. The CDR3 runs 15 residues. Material: PBMCs. This sequence joins TRBV5-1 and TRBJ2-5; TRBD2 matches 7 bases. This TCR was sampled from a girl aged 2 to 9 in good health and CMV-seropositive. Here the CDR3 reads CASSLREAWEETQYF. CDR3 bases: TGCGCCAGCAGCTTGCGGGAGGCTTGGGAAGAGACCCAGTACTTC. The whole variable domain, remainder taken from reference TRBV5-1 and TRBJ2-5, is KAGVTQTPRYLIKTRGQQVTLSCSPISGHRSVSWYQQTPGQGLQFLFEYFSETQRNKGNFPGRFSGRQFSNSRSEMNVSTLELGDSALYLCASSLREAWEETQYFGPGTRLLVL.